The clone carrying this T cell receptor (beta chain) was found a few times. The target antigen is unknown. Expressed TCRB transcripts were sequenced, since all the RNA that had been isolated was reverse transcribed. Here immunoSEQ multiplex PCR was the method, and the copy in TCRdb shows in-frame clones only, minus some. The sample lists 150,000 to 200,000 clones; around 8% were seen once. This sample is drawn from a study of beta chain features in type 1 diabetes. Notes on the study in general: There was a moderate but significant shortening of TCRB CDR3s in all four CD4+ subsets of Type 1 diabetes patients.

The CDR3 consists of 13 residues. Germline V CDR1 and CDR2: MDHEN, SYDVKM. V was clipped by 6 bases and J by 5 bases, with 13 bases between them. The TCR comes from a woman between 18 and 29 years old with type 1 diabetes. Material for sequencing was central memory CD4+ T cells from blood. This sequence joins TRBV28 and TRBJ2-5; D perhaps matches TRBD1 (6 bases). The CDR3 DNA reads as TGTGCCAGCAGGCTAGCAGGGGTGGAGACCCAGTACTTC. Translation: CASRLAGVETQYF.